The TCR beta chain under discussion was sequenced for a study of human T cells and chemical hapten exposure. This clonotype was seen many times. MiXCR, applied by TCRdb to the RACE reads, yields one record per CDR3 protein. This table holds about 130,000 distinct CDR3 sequences, about 9.4% found once. Time point meaning: healthy volunteer bleed at 2 weeks. The study extracted total RNA from unfractionated whole blood. Germline trimming cut 6 bases from V and 5 bases from J; bases unmatched to any gene: 6. The CDR3 sequence is 14 residues long. Germline assignment: CDR1 MNHEY and CDR2 SVGAGI. Sequencing used whole blood. This clonotype originated in a male donor in good health. Some clones in this sample may be carry-over from other donors' samples. The genes are TRBV6-5 and TRBJ1-5; TRBD1 aligns across 8 bases. Here the CDR3 DNA reads TGTGCCAGCAGCCAAGGACAGGGCGATCAGCCCCAGCATTTT. It specifies CASSQGQGDQPQHF.